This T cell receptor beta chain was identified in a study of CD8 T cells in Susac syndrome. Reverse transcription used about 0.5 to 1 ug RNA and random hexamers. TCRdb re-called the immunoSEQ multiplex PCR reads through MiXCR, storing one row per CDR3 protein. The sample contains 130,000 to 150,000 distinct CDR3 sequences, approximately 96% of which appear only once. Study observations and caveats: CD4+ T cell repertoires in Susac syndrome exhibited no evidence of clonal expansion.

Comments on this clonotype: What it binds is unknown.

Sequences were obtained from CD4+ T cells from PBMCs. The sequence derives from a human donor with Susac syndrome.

This CDR3 is CASSHRTSGPLKQFF. As DNA, the CDR3 is TGTGCCAGCAGCCACCGGACTAGCGGGCCACTGAAGCAGTTCTTC. This chain uses TRBV3-1 with TRBJ2-1; 11 bases map to TRBD2. Unmatched junction bases numbered 9, after V lost 3 bases and J lost 11 bases. There are 15 residues in the CDR3. The germline V gene has CDR1 LGHDT and CDR2 YNNKEL (reference sequence).